These 5 T cell receptor beta chains came from one sample sequenced in a study of cytomegalovirus exposure and HLA in healthy donors. The repertoire was sequenced with immunoSEQ multiplex PCR; TCRdb's copy has only in-frame clones and lacks some. The repertoire holds some 48,000 clones, with approximately 88% as singletons. Sequences were obtained from PBMCs. The source of these receptors is a woman in her thirties in good health and CMV-seronegative.

This clone has only one observation. The gene calls are TRBV27 and TRBJ1-4, with D possibly being TRBD1 (6 bases). Deletions cut 5 bases from V and 8 bases from J, with 18 bases between. Germline V CDR1 and CDR2: MNHEY, SMNVEV (reference sequence). The CDR3 consists of 15 residues. The CDR3 DNA follows: TGTGCCAGCAGTCAAGTCAGGGGCATTGCCGAAAAACTGTTTTTT. Translating it yields CASSQVRGIAEKLFF.

The chain couples TRBV6-4 to TRBJ2-5; D might be TRBD2 (6 bases). Trimming stripped 2 bases from V and 2 bases from J, with 21 bases between. From germline, CDR1 is MRHNA and CDR2 SNTAGT. This CDR3 contains 18 residues. CDR3 DNA sequence: TGTGCCAGCAGTGACCTGGGGGGAAGGAACACAAAACAAGAGACCCAGTACTTC. Protein sequence: CASSDLGGRNTKQETQYF.

The chain joins TRBV6-5 to TRBJ2-1, with D tentatively TRBD1 (5 bases). The V gene's germline CDR1 is MNHEY and CDR2 SVGAGI. The V and J ends lost 6 bases and 11 bases respectively, with 20 bases between them. CDR3 length: 14 amino acids. The CDR3 reads CASSKPSTDMQQFF. CDR3 in DNA: TGTGCCAGCAGCAAGCCCTCGACAGACATGCAGCAGTTCTTC.

The V and J genes are TRBV7-2 and TRBJ2-1, with no clear D. Trimming pared 7 bases from V and 4 bases from J, leaving 8 bases between. This CDR3 has 12 amino acids. Germline CDR1 is SGHTA and CDR2 is FQGNSA. CDR3 in DNA: TGTGCCAGCAACCCGGGTTACAATGAGCAGTTCTTC. Its protein product is CASNPGYNEQFF.

The chain recombines TRBV27 with TRBJ2-5; the match to TRBD1 covers 10 bases. The V gene end was trimmed by 6 bases and the J gene end by 5 bases; junction bases not matched to a gene: 6. The germline V gene encodes CDR1 MNHEY and CDR2 SMNVEV (reference sequence). The CDR3 has 14 residues. CDR3 protein: CASRATGGRETQYF. Written as DNA, the CDR3 is TGTGCCAGCAGGGCGACAGGGGGCAGGGAGACCCAGTACTTC.